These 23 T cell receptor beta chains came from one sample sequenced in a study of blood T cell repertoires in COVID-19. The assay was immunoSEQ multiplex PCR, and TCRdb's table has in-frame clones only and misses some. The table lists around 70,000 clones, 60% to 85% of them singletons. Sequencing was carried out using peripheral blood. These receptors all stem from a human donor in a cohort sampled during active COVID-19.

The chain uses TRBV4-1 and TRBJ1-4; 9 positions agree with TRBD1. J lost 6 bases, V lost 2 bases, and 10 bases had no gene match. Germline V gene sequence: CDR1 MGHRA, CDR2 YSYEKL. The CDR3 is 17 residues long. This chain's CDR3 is CASSQTGTGGSDEKLFF. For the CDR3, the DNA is TGCGCCAGCAGCCAAACAGGAACAGGGGGCTCCGATGAAAAACTGTTTTTT.

CDR3 sequence reads: CASSQETGTRRFF. The CDR3 DNA reads TGTGCCAGCAGTCAAGAGACCGGGACACGGCGGTTCTTC. The V call is TRBV12-3 or TRBV12-4, the J call TRBJ2-1; D perhaps matches TRBD1 (6 bases). Trimming removed 5 bases at V and 15 bases at J, with 20 bases between. The CDR3 covers 13 residues.

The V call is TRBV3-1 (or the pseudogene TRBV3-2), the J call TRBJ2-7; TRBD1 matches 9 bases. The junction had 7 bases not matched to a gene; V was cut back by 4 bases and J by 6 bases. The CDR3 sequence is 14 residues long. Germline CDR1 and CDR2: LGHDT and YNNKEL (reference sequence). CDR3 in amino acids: CASSPGQGLGEQYF. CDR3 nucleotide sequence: TGTGCCAGCAGCCCCGGACAGGGGTTGGGCGAGCAGTACTTC.

The CDR3 DNA follows: TGTGCCAGCAGCCCTTGGTACGAGGATGAAAAACTGTTTTTT. As protein: CASSPWYEDEKLFF. The chain joins TRBV9 to TRBJ1-4; no clear D. The germline V gene has CDR1 SGDLS and CDR2 YYNGEE. CDR3 length: 14 amino acids. Trimming removed 4 bases at V and 6 bases at J, with 13 bases between.

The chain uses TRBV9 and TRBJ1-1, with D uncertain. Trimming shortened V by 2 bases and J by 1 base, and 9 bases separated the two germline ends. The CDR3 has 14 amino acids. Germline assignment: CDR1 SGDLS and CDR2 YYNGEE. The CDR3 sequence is CASSVDIENTEAFF. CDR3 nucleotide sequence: TGTGCCAGCAGCGTTGACATTGAGAACACTGAAGCTTTCTTT.

The CDR3 DNA reads TGTGCCAGCAGCCAAGAAAAATTCGACAGGGTCAATGGCTACACCTTC. It yields the protein CASSQEKFDRVNGYTF. This chain uses TRBV4-2 with TRBJ1-2; 7 bases are shared with TRBD1. Germline values: CDR1 LGHNA, CDR2 YNFKEQ. V was pared by 0 bases and J by 6 bases, with 10 bases of the junction left unmatched. The CDR3 runs to 16 residues.

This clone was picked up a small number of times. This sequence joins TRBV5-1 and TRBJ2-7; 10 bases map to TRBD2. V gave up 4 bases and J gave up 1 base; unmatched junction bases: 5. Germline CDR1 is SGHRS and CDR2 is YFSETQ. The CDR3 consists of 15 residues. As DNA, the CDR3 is TGCGCCAGCAGCCCGAGTAGCGGGGGGTCCTACGAGCAGTACTTC. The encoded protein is CASSPSSGGSYEQYF.

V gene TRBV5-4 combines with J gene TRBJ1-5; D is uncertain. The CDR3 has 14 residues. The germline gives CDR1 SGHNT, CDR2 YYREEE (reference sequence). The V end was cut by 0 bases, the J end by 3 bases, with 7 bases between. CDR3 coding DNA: TGTGCCAGCAGCTTGGGACTGGACAATCAGCCCCAGCATTTT. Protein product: CASSLGLDNQPQHF.

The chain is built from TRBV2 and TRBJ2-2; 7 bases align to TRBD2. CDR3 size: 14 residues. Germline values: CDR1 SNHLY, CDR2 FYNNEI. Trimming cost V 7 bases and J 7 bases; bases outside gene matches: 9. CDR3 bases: TGTGCCAGCAAGGGACTAACGGGGGTCGGGGAGCTGTTTTTT. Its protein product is CASKGLTGVGELFF.

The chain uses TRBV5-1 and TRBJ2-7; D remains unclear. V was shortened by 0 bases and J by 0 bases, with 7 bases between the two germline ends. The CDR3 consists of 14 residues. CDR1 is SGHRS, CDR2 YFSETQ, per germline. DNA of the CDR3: TGCGCCAGCAGCTTGGACAGTAGCTCCTACGAGCAGTACTTC. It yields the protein CASSLDSSSYEQYF.

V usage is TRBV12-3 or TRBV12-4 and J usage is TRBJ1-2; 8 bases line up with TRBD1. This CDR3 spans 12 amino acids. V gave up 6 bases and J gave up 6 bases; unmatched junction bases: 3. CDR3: CASRATGDGYTF. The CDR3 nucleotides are TGTGCCAGCAGGGCGACAGGGGATGGCTACACCTTC.

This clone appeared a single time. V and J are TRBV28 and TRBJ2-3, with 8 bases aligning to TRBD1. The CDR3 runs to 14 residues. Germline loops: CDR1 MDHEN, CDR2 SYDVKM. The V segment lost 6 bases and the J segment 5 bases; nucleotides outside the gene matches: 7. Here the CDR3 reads CASSQTGAGDTQYF. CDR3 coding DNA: TGTGCCAGCAGCCAGACAGGGGCGGGAGATACGCAGTATTTT.

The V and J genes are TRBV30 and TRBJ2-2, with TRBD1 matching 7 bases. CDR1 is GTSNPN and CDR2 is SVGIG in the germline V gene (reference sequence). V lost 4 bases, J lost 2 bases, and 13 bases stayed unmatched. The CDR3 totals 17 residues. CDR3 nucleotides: TGTGCCTGGACTAGGGACAGCCAACTGGGAAACACCGGGGAGCTGTTTTTT. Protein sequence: CAWTRDSQLGNTGELFF.

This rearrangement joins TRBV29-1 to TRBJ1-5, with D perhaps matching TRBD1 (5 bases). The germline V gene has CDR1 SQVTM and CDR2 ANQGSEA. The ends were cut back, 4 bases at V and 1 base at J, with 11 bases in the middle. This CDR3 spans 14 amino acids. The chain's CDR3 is CSVGGGKSNQPQHF. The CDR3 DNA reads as TGCAGCGTTGGGGGGGGAAAAAGCAATCAGCCCCAGCATTTT.

The CDR3 region has the DNA TGTGCCAGCAGTTACGCAACTCAAAGAGGACTAGCGGGATCTAATGAGCAGTTCTTC. Its protein is CASSYATQRGLAGSNEQFF. The rearrangement links TRBV6-2 or TRBV6-3 to TRBJ2-1; TRBD2 matches 12 bases. The CDR3 has 19 residues. The V gene's germline CDR1 is MNHEY and CDR2 SVGEGT. The trim removed 2 bases at V and 7 bases at J, leaving 15 bases unmatched.

In nucleotides, the CDR3 is TGTGCCAGCAGCTACGGATTAGCGGTGACCACCGGGGAGCTGTTTTTT. The encoded protein is CASSYGLAVTTGELFF. The chain couples TRBV7-2 to TRBJ2-2; TRBD2 might be the D (6 bases). The V end was cut by 4 bases, the J end by 4 bases, with 16 bases between. The CDR3 runs 16 residues. CDR1 is SGHTA and CDR2 is FQGNSA in the germline V gene. Supplemented by reference TRBV7-2 and TRBJ2-2, the full variable domain reads GAGVSQSPSNKVTEKGKDVELRCDPISGHTALYWYRQSLGQGLEFLIYFQGNSAPDKSGLPSDRFSAERTGGSVSTLTIQRTQQEDSAVYLCASSYGLAVTTGELFFGEGSRLTVL.

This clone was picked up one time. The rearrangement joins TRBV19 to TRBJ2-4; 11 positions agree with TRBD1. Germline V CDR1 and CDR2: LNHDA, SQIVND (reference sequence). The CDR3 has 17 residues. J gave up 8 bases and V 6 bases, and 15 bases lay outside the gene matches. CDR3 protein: CASSNPRGQGARDIQYF. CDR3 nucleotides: TGTGCCAGTAGCAACCCCAGAGGACAGGGGGCGCGAGACATTCAGTACTTC.

CDR3 amino acids: CASTTQGAGTEAFF. CDR3 DNA: TGCGCCAGCACCACTCAGGGGGCGGGGACTGAAGCTTTCTTT. The V call is TRBV10-2, the J call TRBJ1-1; 8 bases fit TRBD1. Germline V gene sequence: CDR1 WSHSY, CDR2 SAAADI. This CDR3 contains 14 residues. With 7 bases clipped from V and 5 bases from J, the junction kept 9 bases outside the gene matches.

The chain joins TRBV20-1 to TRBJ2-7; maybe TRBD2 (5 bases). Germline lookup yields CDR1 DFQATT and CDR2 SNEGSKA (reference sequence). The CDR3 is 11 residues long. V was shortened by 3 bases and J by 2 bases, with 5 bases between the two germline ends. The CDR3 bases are TGCAGTGCTAGGACTACCTACGAGCAGTACTTC. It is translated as CSARTTYEQYF.

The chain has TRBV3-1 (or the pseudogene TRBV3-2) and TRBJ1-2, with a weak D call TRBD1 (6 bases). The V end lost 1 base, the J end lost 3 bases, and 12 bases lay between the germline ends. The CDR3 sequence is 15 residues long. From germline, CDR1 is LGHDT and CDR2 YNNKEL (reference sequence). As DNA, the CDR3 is TGTGCCAGCAGCCAAGGCGTGGGGGCAGACTATGGCTACACCTTC. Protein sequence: CASSQGVGADYGYTF.

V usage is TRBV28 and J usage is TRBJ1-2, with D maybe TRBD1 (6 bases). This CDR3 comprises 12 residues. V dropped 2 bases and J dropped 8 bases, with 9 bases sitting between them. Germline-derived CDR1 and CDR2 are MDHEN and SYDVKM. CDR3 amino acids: CASSLGGGGYTF. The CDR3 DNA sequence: TGTGCCAGCAGTTTAGGTGGGGGCGGCTACACCTTC.

This chain's CDR3 is CASSRGQGDLNEQFF. The DNA of the CDR3 is TGCGCCAGCAGCCGGGGACAGGGGGACCTGAATGAGCAGTTCTTC. The gene calls are TRBV4-1 and TRBJ2-1; 11 positions agree with TRBD1. There are 15 residues in the CDR3. Germline trimming cut 4 bases from V and 7 bases from J; bases unmatched to any gene: 6. The germline gives CDR1 MGHRA, CDR2 YSYEKL.

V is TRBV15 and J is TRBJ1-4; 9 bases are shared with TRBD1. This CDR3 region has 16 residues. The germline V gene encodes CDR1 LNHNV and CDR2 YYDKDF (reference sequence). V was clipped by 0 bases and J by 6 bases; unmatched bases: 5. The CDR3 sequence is CATSRDRDRDDEKLFF. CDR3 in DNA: TGTGCCACCAGCAGAGACCGGGACAGGGATGATGAAAAACTGTTTTTT. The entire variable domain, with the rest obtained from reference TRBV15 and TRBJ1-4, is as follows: DAMVIQNPRYQVTQFGKPVTLSCSQTLNHNVMYWYQQKSSQAPKLLFHYYDKDFNNEADTPDNFQSRRPNTSFCFLDIRSPGLGDTAMYLCATSRDRDRDDEKLFFGSGTQLSVL.